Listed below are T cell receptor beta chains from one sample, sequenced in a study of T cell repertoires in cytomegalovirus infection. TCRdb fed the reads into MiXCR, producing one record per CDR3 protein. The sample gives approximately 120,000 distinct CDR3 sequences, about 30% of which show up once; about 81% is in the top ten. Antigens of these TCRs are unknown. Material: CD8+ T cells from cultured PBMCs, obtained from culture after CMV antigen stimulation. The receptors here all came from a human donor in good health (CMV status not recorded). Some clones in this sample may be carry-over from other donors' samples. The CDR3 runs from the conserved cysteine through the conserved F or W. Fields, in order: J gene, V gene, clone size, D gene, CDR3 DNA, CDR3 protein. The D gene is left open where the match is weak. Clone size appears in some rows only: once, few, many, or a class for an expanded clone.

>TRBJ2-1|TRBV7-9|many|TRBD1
TGTGCCAGCAGCGGGGACAGGGGCGTCTACAATGAGCAGTTCTTC
CASSGDRGVYNEQFF
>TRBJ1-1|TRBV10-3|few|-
TGTGCCATCAGTGAAATCGGCCGTAACACTGAAGCTTTCTTT
CAISEIGRNTEAFF
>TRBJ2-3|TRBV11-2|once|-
TGTGCCAGCAGCTCAGCCTGGACCACAGATACGCAGTATTTT
CASSSAWTTDTQYF
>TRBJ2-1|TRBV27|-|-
TGTGCCAGCGGAGGGCAATCGGACAGTACCTACAATGAGCAGTTCTTC
CASGGQSDSTYNEQFF
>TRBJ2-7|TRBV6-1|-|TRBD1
TGTGCCAGCAGTGAAGCACAGGGGTCCTACGAGCAGTACTTC
CASSEAQGSYEQYF
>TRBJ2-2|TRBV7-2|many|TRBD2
TGTGCCAGCAGCTCGACTAGCGGGAAGAACACCGGGGAGCTGTTTTTT
CASSSTSGKNTGELFF
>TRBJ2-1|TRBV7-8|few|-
TGTGCCAGCGTCGTGGCCTATGACTCCTACAATGAGCAGTTCTTC
CASVVAYDSYNEQFF
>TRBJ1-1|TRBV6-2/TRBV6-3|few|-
TGTGCCAGCAGACCATCTAACACTGAAGCTTTCTTT
CASRPSNTEAFF
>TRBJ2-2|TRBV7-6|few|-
TGTGCCAGCAGTACCGGGGAGCTGTTTTTT
CASSTGELFF
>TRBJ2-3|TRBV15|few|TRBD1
TGTGCCACCAGCGCTACAGGGGGCGGCACAGATACGCAGTATTTT
CATSATGGGTDTQYF
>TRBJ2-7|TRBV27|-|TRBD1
TGTGCCAGCAGTTCGGGACAGGGGCTCTTCTACTACGAGCAGTACTTC
CASSSGQGLFYYEQYF
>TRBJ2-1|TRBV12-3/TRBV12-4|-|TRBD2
TGTGCCAGCAGTCCGACTAGCGGGGGGGCTTATGAGCAGTTCTTC
CASSPTSGGAYEQFF
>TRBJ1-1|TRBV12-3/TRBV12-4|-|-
TGTGCCAGCAGCTCCCAAGGGTGGAACACTGAAGCTTTCTTT
CASSSQGWNTEAFF
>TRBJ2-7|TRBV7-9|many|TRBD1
TGTGCCAGCAGCTTACCTGCGGTTCTCATGAATCCCGGACAGGCCTACGAGCAGTACTTC
CASSLPAVLMNPGQAYEQYF
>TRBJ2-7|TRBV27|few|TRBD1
TGTGCCAGCAGTTTATTGGGACAGACCTACGAGCAGTACTTC
CASSLLGQTYEQYF
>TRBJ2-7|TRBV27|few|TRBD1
TGTGCCAGCAGTTTGGGACAGGGGTACTACGAGCAGTACTTC
CASSLGQGYYEQYF
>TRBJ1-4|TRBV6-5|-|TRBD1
TGTGCCAGCAGTTACCAGGGACAGGGGGCGTCTAATGAAAAACTGTTTTTT
CASSYQGQGASNEKLFF
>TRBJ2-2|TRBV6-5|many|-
TGTGCCAGCAGTTCCCGGGACAAAAACACCGGGGAGCTGTTTTTT
CASSSRDKNTGELFF
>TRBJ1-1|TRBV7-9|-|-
TGTGCCAGCAGCTTCTCTGCAGGAAGGACTGAAGCTTTCTTT
CASSFSAGRTEAFF
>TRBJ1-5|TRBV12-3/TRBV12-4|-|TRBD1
TGTGCCAGCGAACCCGGGACAGGGCCGCATCAGCCCCAGCATTTT
CASEPGTGPHQPQHF
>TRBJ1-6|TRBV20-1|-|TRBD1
TGCAGTGCTAGAGATACCGGGACAGGGAGCTATAATTCACCCCTCCACTTT
CSARDTGTGSYNSPLHF
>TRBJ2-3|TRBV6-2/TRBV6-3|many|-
TGTGCCAGCAGAACCCTCTACAGGTCAGATACGCAGTATTTT
CASRTLYRSDTQYF
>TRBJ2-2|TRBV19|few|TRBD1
TGTGCCAGTAGTGCTTGGGGGACAGGGGGTGACACCGGGGAGCTGTTTTTT
CASSAWGTGGDTGELFF
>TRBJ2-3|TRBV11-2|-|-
TGTGCCGGCAGCTTACTAGGACGAGATACGCAGTATTTT
CAGSLLGRDTQYF
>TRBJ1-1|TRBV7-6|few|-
TGTGCCAGCAGCTTAGCGATTGGCAGGGGAAAAGCTAACACTGAAGCTTTCTTT
CASSLAIGRGKANTEAFF
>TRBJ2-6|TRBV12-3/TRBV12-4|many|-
TGTGCCAGCAGCTCTGGGGCCAACGTCCTGACTTTC
CASSSGANVLTF
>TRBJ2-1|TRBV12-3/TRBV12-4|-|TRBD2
TGTGCCAGCACGGTAGCGGGGGACAATGAGCAGTTCTTC
CASTVAGDNEQFF
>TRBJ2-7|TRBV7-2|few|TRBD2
TGTGCCAGCACTCGGACTAGCGGGGACTACGAGCAGTACTTC
CASTRTSGDYEQYF
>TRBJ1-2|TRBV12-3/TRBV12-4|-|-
TGTGCCAGCAGTGGGGGAGACTATGGCTACACCTTC
CASSGGDYGYTF
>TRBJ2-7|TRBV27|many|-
TGTGCCAGCAGTTCAAACTCCGGGACGAACCGCCTGAAGCAGTACTTC
CASSSNSGTNRLKQYF
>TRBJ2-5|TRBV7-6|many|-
TGTGCCAGCAGCTTAGCGGGCAGGCAAGAGACCCAGTACTTC
CASSLAGRQETQYF
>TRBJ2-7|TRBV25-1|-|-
TGTGCCAGCAGTGAAACAGCCACCTACGAGCAGTACTTC
CASSETATYEQYF
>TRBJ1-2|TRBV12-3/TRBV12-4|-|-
TGTGCCAGCAGTTTAGACGGAGCCGGCTACACCTTC
CASSLDGAGYTF
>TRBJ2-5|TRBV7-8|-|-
TGTGCCAGCAGCTTATTGGACCTCCAAGAGACCCAGTACTTC
CASSLLDLQETQYF
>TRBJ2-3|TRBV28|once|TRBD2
TGTGCCAGCAGCTGGGTGGGGGGGGGCACAGATACGCAGTATTTT
CASSWVGGGTDTQYF
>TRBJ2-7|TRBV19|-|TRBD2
TGTGCCAGTAGTCCTCTAGCGGGGTTTCCCTACGAGCAGTACTTC
CASSPLAGFPYEQYF